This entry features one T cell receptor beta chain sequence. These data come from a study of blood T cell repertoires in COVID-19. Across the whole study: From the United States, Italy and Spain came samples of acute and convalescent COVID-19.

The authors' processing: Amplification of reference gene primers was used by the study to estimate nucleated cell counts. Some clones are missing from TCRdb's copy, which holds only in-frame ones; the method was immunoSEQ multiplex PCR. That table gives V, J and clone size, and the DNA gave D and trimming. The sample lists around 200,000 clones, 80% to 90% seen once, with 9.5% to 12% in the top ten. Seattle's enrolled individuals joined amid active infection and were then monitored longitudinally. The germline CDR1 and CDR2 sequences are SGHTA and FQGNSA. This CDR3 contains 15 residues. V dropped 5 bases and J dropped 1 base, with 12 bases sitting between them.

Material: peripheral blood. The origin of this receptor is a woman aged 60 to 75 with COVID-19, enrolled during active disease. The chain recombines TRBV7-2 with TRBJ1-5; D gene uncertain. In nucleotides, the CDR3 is TGTGCCAGCAGCCCCGGCCGAGGGAGCAATCAGCCCCAGCATTTT. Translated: CASSPGRGSNQPQHF.